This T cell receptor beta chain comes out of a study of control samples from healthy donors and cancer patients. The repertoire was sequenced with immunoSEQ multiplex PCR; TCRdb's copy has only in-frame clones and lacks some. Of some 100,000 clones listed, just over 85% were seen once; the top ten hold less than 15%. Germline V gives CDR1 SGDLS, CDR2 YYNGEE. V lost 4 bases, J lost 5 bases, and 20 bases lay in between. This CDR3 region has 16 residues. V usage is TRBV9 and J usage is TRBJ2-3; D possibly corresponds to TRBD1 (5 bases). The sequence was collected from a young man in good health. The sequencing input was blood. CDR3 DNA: TGTGCCAGCAGCAGGGGCACCACCCCTTCGTTAGATACGCAGTATTTT. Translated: CASSRGTTPSLDTQYF.